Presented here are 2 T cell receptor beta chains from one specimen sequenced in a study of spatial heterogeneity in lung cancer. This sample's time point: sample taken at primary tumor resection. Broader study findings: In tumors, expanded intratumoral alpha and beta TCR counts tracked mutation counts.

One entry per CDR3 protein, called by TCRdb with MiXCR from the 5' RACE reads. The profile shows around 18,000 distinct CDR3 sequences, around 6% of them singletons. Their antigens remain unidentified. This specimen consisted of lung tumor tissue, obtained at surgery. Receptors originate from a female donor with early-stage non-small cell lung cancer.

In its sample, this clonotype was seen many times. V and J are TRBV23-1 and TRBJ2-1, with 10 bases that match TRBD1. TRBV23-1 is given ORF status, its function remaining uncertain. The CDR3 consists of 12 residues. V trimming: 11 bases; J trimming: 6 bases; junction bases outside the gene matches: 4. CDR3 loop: CARWTGGNEQFF. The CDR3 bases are TGCGCCCGCTGGACAGGGGGCAATGAGCAGTTCTTC.

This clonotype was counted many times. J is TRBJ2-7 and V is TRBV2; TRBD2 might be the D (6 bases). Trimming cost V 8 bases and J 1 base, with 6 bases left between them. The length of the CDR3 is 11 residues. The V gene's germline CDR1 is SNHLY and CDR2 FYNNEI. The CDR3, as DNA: TGTGCCAGCGGACTATCCTACGAGCAGTACTTC. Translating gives CASGLSYEQYF. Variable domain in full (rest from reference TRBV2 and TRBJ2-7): EPEVTQTPSHQVTQMGQEVILRCVPISNHLYFYWYRQILGQKVEFLVSFYNNEISEKSEIFDDQFSVERPDGSNFTLKIRSTKLEDSAMYFCASGLSYEQYFGPGTRLTVT.